What follows are 17 T cell receptor beta chains derived from one specimen sequenced in a study of shared clonotypes between healthy human individuals. Here immunoSEQ multiplex PCR was the method, and the copy in TCRdb shows in-frame clones only, minus some. Of approximately 2,300,000 clones listed, 92% were seen once; the top ten hold 0.3% to 0.4%. Sequenced: naive CD4+ T cells from PBMCs. Specified subset: CD45RA+ positively selected. The receptors shown here come from a man younger than 35 in good health. Some clones in this sample may be carry-over from other donors' samples.

This clone was counted a few times. The rearrangement links TRBV27 to TRBJ2-1; D is unclear. Trimming took 6 bases from V and 2 from J, leaving 20 bases between them. Germline V gene sequence: CDR1 MNHEY, CDR2 SMNVEV (reference sequence). This CDR3 is built from 17 residues. Here the CDR3 DNA reads TGTGCCAGCAGCACAAAGGTAGGGCGCCGTACCTACAATGAGCAGTTCTTC. This sequence encodes CASSTKVGRRTYNEQFF.

As regards this clone: Other DNA sequences within the sample encode an identical CDR3. Written as DNA, the CDR3 is TGCAGTGCCCAGAATGAGCAGTTCTTC. Encoded protein: CSAQNEQFF. The chain uses TRBV20-1 and TRBJ2-1; D is undetermined. Germline CDR1 and CDR2: DFQATT and SNEGSKA (reference sequence). This CDR3 is 9 amino acids long. The V gene lost 6 bases and the J gene lost 7 bases, with 4 bases spanning the gap.

This chain uses TRBV6-6 with TRBJ2-5; D gene unclear. Germline CDR1 MNHNY, CDR2 SVGAGI (reference sequence). Trimming cost V 7 bases and J 2 bases, with 17 bases left between them. CDR3 length: 15 residues. The CDR3 sequence: CASTPTRATQETQYF. The CDR3 coding sequence is TGTGCCAGCACCCCTACAAGGGCAACACAAGAGACCCAGTACTTC.

The chain couples TRBV21-1 to TRBJ2-7; TRBD2, the D gene given by the table, was not confirmed from the DNA. TRBV21-1 is given as a pseudogene. The CDR3 sequence is 17 residues long. The CDR3 DNA follows: TGTGCCAGCAACCCCAAGCGGGCAGGCCCCAACAAGAACGAGCAGTACTTC. Its protein product is CASNPKRAGPNKNEQYF.

J is TRBJ2-7 and V is TRBV19; D is possibly TRBD2 (5 bases). In germline, CDR1 is LNHDA, CDR2 SQIVND (reference sequence). Trimming shortened V by 5 bases and J by 7 bases, and 15 bases separated the two germline ends. This CDR3 region has 13 residues. The CDR3 region is CASSGSLPGEQYF. Written as DNA, the CDR3 is TGTGCCAGTAGTGGGAGTCTACCTGGGGAGCAGTACTTC.

This clone was counted a few times. The rearrangement joins TRBV5-5 to TRBJ2-7; D may be TRBD1 or TRBD2 (5 bases each). CDR1 is SGHKS and CDR2 is YYEKEE in the germline V gene (reference sequence). V was clipped by 4 bases and J by 6 bases, with 23 bases between them. The CDR3 runs 16 residues. The CDR3 is CASSRGGLVASREQYF. The DNA for the CDR3 is TGTGCCAGCAGCCGTGGGGGTCTAGTCGCCTCACGCGAGCAGTACTTC. The full variable domain, completed using reference TRBV5-5 and TRBJ2-7, is DAGVTQSPTHLIKTRGQQVTLRCSPISGHKSVSWYQQVLGQGPQFIFQYYEKEERGRGNFPDRFSARQFPNYSSELNVNALLLGDSALYLCASSRGGLVASREQYFGPGTRLTVT.

J is TRBJ2-3 and V is TRBV27, with TRBD2 matching 12 bases. CDR1 MNHEY and CDR2 SMNVEV come from the germline V gene (reference sequence). The CDR3 is 15 residues long. V shed 2 bases, J shed 8 bases, and the junction held 5 bases outside the gene matches. Written as DNA, the CDR3 is TGTGCCAGCAGTTTACTAGCGGGAGGGGGTGGTACGCAGTATTTT. Its protein product is CASSLLAGGGGTQYF.

The genes are TRBV6-5 and TRBJ1-5, with no clear D. Germline CDR1 and CDR2: MNHEY and SVGAGI. The length of the CDR3 is 12 residues. V lost 6 bases, J lost 2 bases, and 5 bases lay in between. In nucleotides, the CDR3 is TGTGCCAGCAGGATGGGCAATCAGCCCCAGCATTTT. Amino acid sequence: CASRMGNQPQHF.

The rearrangement uses TRBV7-9 and TRBJ2-1, with TRBD2 matching 12 bases. The germline V gene encodes CDR1 SEHNR and CDR2 FQNEAQ (reference sequence). The CDR3 length is 16 residues. The ends lost 4 bases at V and 2 bases at J; junction bases unmatched: 3. The CDR3 here is CASSSLAGGPYNEQFF. The CDR3 DNA reads as TGTGCCAGCAGCTCCCTAGCGGGAGGGCCCTACAATGAGCAGTTCTTC.

This clone was detected only once. This sequence joins TRBV11-3 and TRBJ2-2; a weak D match, TRBD2 (5 bases). Germline CDR1 reads SGHNT; CDR2 reads YENEEA. Trimming cost V 1 base and J 6 bases, with 9 bases left between them. The CDR3 extends over 14 amino acids. CDR3 DNA sequence: TGTGCCAGCAGCTTAGTAAGGGAGTCCGGGGAGCTGTTTTTT. Protein product: CASSLVRESGELFF.

The rearrangement uses TRBV4-2 and TRBJ2-1, with no clear D. The CDR3 contains 16 residues. V was trimmed by 0 bases and J by 4 bases, leaving 13 bases between them. CDR1 is LGHNA and CDR2 is YNFKEQ in the germline V gene. The CDR3 bases are TGTGCCAGCAGCCAAGAGTCCTTACTGACATACAATGAGCAGTTCTTC. It translates to CASSQESLLTYNEQFF.

V gene TRBV19 combines with J gene TRBJ1-1, with unresolved D. Germline V CDR1 and CDR2: LNHDA, SQIVND (reference sequence). The CDR3 extends over 14 amino acids. Trimming took 2 bases from V and 0 from J, leaving 7 bases between them. This CDR3 reads CASSINRMNTEAFF. The CDR3 region has the DNA TGTGCCAGTAGTATAAACAGAATGAACACTGAAGCTTTCTTT.

The chain links TRBV28 to TRBJ2-7, with 7 bases matching TRBD1. This CDR3 region has 14 residues. CDR1 and CDR2 (germline): MDHEN, SYDVKM. Trimming at V came to 5 bases and at J to 6 bases, leaving 10 bases not matched to a gene. The CDR3, as DNA: TGTGCCAGCAGTCCTCATACAGGGGTGCGCGAGCAGTACTTC. Its translation: CASSPHTGVREQYF.

This chain links TRBV4-1 with TRBJ2-3; tentatively, D is TRBD1 (5 bases). The CDR3 runs to 15 residues. Germline CDR1 reads MGHRA; CDR2 reads YSYEKL. V lost 6 bases, J lost 5 bases, and 18 bases lay in between. CDR3 loop: CASRTGPAREDTQYF. The CDR3 nucleotides read TGCGCCAGCAGAACAGGACCGGCTCGAGAAGATACGCAGTATTTT.

The rearrangement joins TRBV5-1 to TRBJ2-3, with D possibly being TRBD1 (6 bases). V gave up 1 base and J gave up 5 bases, with 11 bases separating them. The CDR3 consists of 14 residues. The germline V gene encodes CDR1 SGHRS and CDR2 YFSETQ. CDR3 region: CASSLNQGRDTQYF. DNA of the CDR3: TGCGCCAGCAGCTTGAACCAGGGGAGAGATACGCAGTATTTT.

The table lists this clone with a count of one. The chain couples TRBV5-1 to TRBJ2-1, with TRBD2 matching 9 bases. Germline trimming cut 5 bases from V and 3 bases from J; bases unmatched to any gene: 9. This CDR3 spans 16 amino acids. The germline V gene encodes CDR1 SGHRS and CDR2 YFSETQ. As DNA, the CDR3 is TGCGCCAGCAGAAACAACCCGACTAGCGGCTACAATGAGCAGTTCTTC. Its translation is CASRNNPTSGYNEQFF.

This clone was counted between two and nine times. In the same sample, other DNA sequences code for this CDR3. This rearrangement joins TRBV30 to TRBJ1-5; D remains ambiguous. Between the trimmed V and J ends, which lost 0 bases and 7 bases, there was a span of 13 bases. There are 14 residues in the CDR3. From germline, CDR1 is GTSNPN and CDR2 SVGIG (reference sequence). CDR3 region: CAWSVRGGRQPQHF. CDR3 in DNA: TGTGCCTGGAGTGTACGGGGAGGAAGACAGCCCCAGCATTTT.